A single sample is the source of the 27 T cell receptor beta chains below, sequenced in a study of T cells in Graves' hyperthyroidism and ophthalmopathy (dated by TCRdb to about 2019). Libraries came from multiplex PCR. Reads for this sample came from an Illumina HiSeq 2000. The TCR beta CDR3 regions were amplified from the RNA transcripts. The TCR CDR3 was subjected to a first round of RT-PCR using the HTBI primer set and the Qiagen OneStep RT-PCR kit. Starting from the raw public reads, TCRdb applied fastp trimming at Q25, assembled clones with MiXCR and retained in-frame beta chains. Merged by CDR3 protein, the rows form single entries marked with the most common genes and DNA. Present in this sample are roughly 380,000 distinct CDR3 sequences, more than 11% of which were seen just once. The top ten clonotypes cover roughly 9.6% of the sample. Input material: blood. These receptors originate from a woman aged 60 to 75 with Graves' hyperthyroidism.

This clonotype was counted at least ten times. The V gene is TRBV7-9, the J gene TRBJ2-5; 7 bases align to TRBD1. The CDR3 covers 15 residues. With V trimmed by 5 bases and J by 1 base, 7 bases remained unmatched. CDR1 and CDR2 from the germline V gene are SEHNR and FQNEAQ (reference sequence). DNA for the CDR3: TGTGCCAGCAGCCGACGACAGGGAGCCCAAGAGACCCAGTACTTC. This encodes CASSRRQGAQETQYF. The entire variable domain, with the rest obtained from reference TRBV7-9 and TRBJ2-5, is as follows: DTGVSQNPRHKITKRGQNVTFRCDPISEHNRLYWYRQTLGQGPEFLTYFQNEAQLEKSRLLSDRFSAERPKGSFSTLEIQRTEQGDSAMYLCASSRRQGAQETQYFGPGTRLLVL.

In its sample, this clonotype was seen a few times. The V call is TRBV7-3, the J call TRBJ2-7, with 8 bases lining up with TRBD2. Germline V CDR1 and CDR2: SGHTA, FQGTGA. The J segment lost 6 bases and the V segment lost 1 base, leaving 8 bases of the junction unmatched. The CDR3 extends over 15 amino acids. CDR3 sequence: CASSLNSPGGGEQYF. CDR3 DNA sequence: TGTGCCAGCAGCTTAAACTCCCCCGGGGGGGGCGAGCAGTACTTC.

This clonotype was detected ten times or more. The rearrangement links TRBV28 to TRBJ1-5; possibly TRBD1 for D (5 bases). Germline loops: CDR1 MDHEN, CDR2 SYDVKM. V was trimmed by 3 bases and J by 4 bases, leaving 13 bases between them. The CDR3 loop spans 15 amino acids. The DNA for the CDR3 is TGTGCCAGCAGTTTCGCAGGGAGGCTTAATCAGCCCCAGCATTTT. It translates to CASSFAGRLNQPQHF.

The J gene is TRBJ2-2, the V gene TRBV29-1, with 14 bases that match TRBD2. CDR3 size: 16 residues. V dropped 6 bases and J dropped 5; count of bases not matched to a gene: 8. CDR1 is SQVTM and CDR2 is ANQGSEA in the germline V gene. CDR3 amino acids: CSVLGTSGRRTGELFF. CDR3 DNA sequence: TGCAGCGTCCTAGGGACTAGCGGGAGACGTACCGGGGAGCTGTTTTTT.

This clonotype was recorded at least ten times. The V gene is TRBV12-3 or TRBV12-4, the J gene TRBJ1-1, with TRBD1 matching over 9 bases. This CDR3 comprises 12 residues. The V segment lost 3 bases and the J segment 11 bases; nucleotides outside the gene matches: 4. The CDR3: CASSFAGTGAFF. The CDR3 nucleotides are TGTGCCAGCAGTTTTGCCGGGACAGGGGCTTTCTTT.

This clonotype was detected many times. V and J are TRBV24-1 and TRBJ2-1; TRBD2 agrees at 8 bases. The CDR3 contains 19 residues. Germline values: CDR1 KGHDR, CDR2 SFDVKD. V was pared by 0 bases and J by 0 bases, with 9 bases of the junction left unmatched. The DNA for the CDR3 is TGTGCCACCAGTGATTTGCCTTCCACTAGCGGCGCCTCCTACAATGAGCAGTTCTTC. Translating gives CATSDLPSTSGASYNEQFF.

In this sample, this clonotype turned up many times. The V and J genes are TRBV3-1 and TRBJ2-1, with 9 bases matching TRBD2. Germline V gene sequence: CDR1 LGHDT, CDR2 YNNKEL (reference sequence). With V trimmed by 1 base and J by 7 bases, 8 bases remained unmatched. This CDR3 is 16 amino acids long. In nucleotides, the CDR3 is TGTGCCAGCAGCCAAGCGGGCGGGAGGGATTGGAATGAGCAGTTCTTC. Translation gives CASSQAGGRDWNEQFF.

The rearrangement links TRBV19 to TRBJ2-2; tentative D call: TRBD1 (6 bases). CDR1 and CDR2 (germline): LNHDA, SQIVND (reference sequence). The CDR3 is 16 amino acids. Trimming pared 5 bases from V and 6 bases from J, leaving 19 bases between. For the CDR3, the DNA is TGTGCCAGTAGTGTGGGACACTCGGAGGACGCCGGGGAGCTGTTTTTT. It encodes CASSVGHSEDAGELFF. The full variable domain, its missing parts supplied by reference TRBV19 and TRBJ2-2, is DGGITQSPKYLFRKEGQNVTLSCEQNLNHDAMYWYRQDPGQGLRLIYYSQIVNDFQKGDIAEGYSVSREKKESFPLTVTSAQKNPTAFYLCASSVGHSEDAGELFFGEGSRLTVL.

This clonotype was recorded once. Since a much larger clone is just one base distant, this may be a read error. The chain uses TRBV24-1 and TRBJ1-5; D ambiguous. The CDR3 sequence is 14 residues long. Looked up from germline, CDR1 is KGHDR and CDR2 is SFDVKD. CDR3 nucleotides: TGTGCCACCGGTGATCCTCCCAGCAATCAGCCCCAGCATTTT. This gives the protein CATGDPPSNQPQHF.

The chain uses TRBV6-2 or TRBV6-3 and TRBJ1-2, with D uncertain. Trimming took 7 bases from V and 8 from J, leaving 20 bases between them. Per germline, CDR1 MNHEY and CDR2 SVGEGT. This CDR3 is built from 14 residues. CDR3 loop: CASNDHGPRRGYTF. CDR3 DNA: TGTGCCAGCAATGACCACGGGCCTCGGAGGGGCTACACCTTC.

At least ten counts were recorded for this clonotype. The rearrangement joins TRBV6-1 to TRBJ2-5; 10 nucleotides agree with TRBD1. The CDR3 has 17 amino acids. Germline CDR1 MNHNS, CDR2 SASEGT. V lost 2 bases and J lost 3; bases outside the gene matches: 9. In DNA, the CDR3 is TGTGCCAGCAGTGAATATATACCTGGGACAGGGGAAGAGACCCAGTACTTC. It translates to CASSEYIPGTGEETQYF.

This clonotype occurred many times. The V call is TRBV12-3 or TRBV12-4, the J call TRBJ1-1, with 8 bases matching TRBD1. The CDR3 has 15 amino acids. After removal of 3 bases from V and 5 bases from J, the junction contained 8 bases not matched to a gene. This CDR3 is CASSLWQGAWTEAFF. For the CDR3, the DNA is TGTGCCAGCAGTTTGTGGCAGGGGGCATGGACTGAAGCTTTCTTT.

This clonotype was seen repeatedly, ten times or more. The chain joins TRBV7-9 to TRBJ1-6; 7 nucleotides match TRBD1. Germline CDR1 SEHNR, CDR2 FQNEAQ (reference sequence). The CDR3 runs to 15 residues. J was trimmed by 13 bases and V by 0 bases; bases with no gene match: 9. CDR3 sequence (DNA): TGTGCCAGCAGCTTAGCGCCGGACAGGATGGCCCCCCTCCACTTT. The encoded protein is CASSLAPDRMAPLHF.

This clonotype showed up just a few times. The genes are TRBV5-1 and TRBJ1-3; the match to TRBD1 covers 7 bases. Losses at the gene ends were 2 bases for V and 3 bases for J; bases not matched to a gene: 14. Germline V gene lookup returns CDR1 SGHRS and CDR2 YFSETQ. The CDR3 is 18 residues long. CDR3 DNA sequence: TGCGCCAGCAGCTTAACCGGGACAGCCCTGGAGGGTGGAAACACCATATATTTT. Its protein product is CASSLTGTALEGGNTIYF.

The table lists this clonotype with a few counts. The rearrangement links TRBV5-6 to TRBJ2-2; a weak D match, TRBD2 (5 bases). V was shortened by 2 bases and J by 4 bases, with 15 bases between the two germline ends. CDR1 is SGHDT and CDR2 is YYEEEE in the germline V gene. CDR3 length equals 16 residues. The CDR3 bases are TGTGCCAGCAGCTTACTTAGCGCACATCCCACCGGGGAGCTGTTTTTT. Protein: CASSLLSAHPTGELFF.

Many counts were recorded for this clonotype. The CDR3 loop is CASSPAQSNEKLFF. Here the CDR3 DNA reads TGCGCCAGCAGCCCCGCTCAGAGTAATGAAAAACTGTTTTTT. V and J are TRBV5-1 and TRBJ1-4; unclear D gene. This CDR3 is 14 amino acids long. Per germline, CDR1 SGHRS and CDR2 YFSETQ. Trimming pared 4 bases from V and 4 bases from J, leaving 11 bases between.

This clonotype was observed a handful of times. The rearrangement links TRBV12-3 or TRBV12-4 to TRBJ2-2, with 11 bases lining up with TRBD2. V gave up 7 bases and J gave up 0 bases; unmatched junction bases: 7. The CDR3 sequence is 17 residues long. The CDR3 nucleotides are TGTGCCAGCACCCCCTCGGGACTAGCGGCGAACACCGGGGAGCTGTTTTTT. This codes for CASTPSGLAANTGELFF.

CDR3 in DNA: TGTGCCAGCAGCTTGGGCAGGGGGCTTGAAAAACTGTTTTTT. This translates into CASSLGRGLEKLFF. The chain links TRBV7-9 to TRBJ1-4, with 8 bases identical to TRBD1. The V segment lost 3 bases and the J segment 7 bases; nucleotides outside the gene matches: 4. This CDR3 has 14 amino acids. CDR1 and CDR2 (germline): SEHNR, FQNEAQ (reference sequence).

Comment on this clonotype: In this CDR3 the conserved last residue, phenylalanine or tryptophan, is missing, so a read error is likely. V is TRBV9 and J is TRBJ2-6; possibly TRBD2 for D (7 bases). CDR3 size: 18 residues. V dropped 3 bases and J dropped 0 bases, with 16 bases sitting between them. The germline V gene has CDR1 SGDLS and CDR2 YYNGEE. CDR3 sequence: CASSAEGGLSSGANVLTS. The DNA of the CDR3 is TGTGCCAGCAGCGCTGAGGGGGGGTTAAGCTCTGGGGCCAACGTCCTGACTTCC.

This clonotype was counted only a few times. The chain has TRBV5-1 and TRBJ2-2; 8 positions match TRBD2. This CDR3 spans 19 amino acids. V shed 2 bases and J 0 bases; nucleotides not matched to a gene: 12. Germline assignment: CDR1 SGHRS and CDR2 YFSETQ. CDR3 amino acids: CASSFSPTSEYSNTGELFF. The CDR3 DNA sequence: TGCGCCAGCAGCTTTAGTCCGACTAGCGAATATTCGAACACCGGGGAGCTGTTTTTT.

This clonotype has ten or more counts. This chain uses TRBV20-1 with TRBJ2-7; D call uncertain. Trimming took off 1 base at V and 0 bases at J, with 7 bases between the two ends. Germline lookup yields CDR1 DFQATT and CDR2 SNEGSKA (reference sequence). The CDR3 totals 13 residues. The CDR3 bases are TGCAGTGCTAGAGGACGCCTCTCCTACGAGCAGTACTTC. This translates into CSARGRLSYEQYF.

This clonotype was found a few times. In DNA, the CDR3 is TGTGCCAGCAGCGAAGTCACAGGGGGTAGCAATCAGCCCCAGCATTTT. Its translation: CASSEVTGGSNQPQHF. The gene calls are TRBV7-9 and TRBJ1-5, with 8 bases fitting TRBD1. V lost 5 bases, J lost 0 bases, and 6 bases stayed unmatched. CDR1 SEHNR and CDR2 FQNEAQ come from the germline V gene (reference sequence). There are 16 residues in the CDR3. The full variable domain, its missing parts supplied by reference TRBV7-9 and TRBJ1-5, is DTGVSQNPRHKITKRGQNVTFRCDPISEHNRLYWYRQTLGQGPEFLTYFQNEAQLEKSRLLSDRFSAERPKGSFSTLEIQRTEQGDSAMYLCASSEVTGGSNQPQHFGDGTRLSIL.

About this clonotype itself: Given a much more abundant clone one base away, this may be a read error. CDR3 sequence: CASSIGRQSPYSNQPQHF. The DNA for the CDR3 is TGTGCCAGTAGTATAGGAAGACAATCCCCATATAGCAATCAGCCCCAGCATTTT. The chain has TRBV19 and TRBJ1-5; no clear D. Trimming took 1 base from V and 0 from J, leaving 16 bases between them. The CDR3 has 18 amino acids. CDR1 and CDR2 (germline): LNHDA, SQIVND (reference sequence).

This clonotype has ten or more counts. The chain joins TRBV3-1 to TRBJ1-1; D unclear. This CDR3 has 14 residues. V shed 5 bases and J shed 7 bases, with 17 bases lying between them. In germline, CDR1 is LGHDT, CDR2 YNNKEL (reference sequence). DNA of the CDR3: TGTGCCAGCAGCACAGAAGAGCGGGTTGGTGAAGCTTTCTTT. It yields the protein CASSTEERVGEAFF.

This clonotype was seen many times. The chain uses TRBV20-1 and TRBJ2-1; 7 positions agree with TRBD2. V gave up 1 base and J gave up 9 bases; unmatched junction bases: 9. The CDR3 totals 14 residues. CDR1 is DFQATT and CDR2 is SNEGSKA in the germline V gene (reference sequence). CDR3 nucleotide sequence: TGCAGTGCTAGAGTCGGGCGGGGGTATGGTGAGCAGTTCTTC. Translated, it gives CSARVGRGYGEQFF.

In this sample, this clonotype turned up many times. This CDR3 reads CASSYSRAGLLRNGEQFF. The CDR3 DNA is TGTGCCAGCAGTTACTCACGCGCGGGACTGTTACGAAATGGTGAGCAGTTCTTC. The chain links TRBV6-5 to TRBJ2-1; tentatively, D is TRBD2 (6 bases). The CDR3 contains 18 residues. Germline V gives CDR1 MNHEY, CDR2 SVGAGI. V was clipped by 0 bases and J by 9 bases, with 24 bases between them.

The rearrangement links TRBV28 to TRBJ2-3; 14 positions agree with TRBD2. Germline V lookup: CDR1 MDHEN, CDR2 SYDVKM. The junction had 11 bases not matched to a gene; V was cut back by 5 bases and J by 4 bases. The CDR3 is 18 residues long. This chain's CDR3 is CASSPLTGTSGRSDTQYF. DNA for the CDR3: TGTGCCAGCAGTCCACTTACCGGGACTAGCGGGAGATCAGATACGCAGTATTTT. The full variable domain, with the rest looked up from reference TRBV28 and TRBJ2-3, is DVKVTQSSRYLVKRTGEKVFLECVQDMDHENMFWYRQDPGLGLRLIYFSYDVKMKEKGDIPEGYSVSREKKERFSLILESASTNQTSMYLCASSPLTGTSGRSDTQYFGPGTRLTVL.